The clone carrying this TCR beta chain was counted once. These data come from a study of blood T cell repertoires in COVID-19. Losses at the gene ends were 3 bases for V and 6 bases for J; bases not matched to a gene: 8. The CDR3 is 14 amino acids. The germline gives CDR1 SGDLS, CDR2 YYNGEE. Individuals drawn from around 24 US areas were about 18 to 95 years old. Clones were read by immunoSEQ multiplex PCR, and TCRdb kept only the in-frame ones, dropping some. The sample shows about 230,000 clones, under 90% of them seen only once. The TCR originated in a man aged 55 to 69 who had recovered from COVID-19. Source material: PBMCs or T cells enriched from blood (not recorded which). This chain uses TRBV9 with TRBJ1-2, with 7 bases aligning to TRBD1. CDR3 in DNA: TGTGCCAGCAGCGGAACAGGGGCCGGTCATGGCTACACCTTC. Its protein product is CASSGTGAGHGYTF.